This T cell receptor beta chain originates from a study of T cells after yellow fever vaccination. Whole-study results and caveats: Abundant clonotypes from the bulk population could contaminate FACS-sorted repertoires. Of the clonotypes, a small share occurred in both CD4 and CD8 compartments.

TCRdb re-called the 5' RACE reads through MiXCR, storing one row per CDR3 protein. The sample has roughly 500,000 distinct CDR3 sequences; 15% to 20% are singletons. The V gene's germline CDR1 is MNHEY and CDR2 SVGEGT. This CDR3 is built from 16 residues. Germline trimming cut 6 bases from V and 2 bases from J; bases unmatched to any gene: 6. This clonotype was picked up a small number of times. No antigen is known for it. This sequence was found in a man aged 25-45 years who received the YFV17D yellow fever vaccine. The sample consisted of PBMCs, taken 15 days after the yellow fever booster vaccination. This chain joins TRBV6-2 or TRBV6-3 and TRBJ2-7; 14 nucleotides align to TRBD2. Written as DNA, the CDR3 is TGTGCCAGCAGATCTTCGGGACTAGCGGGAGCCTACGAGCAGTACTTC. Translated: CASRSSGLAGAYEQYF.